This TCR beta chain was captured by sequencing in a study of T cell changes during pregnancy in multiple sclerosis. The CDR3 is 15 residues long. The germline CDR1 and CDR2 sequences are SGHNT and YENEEA. V lost 1 base and J 10 bases, leaving 17 bases between the germline ends. Clones were read by immunoSEQ multiplex PCR, and TCRdb kept only the in-frame ones, dropping some. The repertoire consists of around 44,000 clones, with approximately 90% occurring once and the leading ten covering 1% to 1.5%. This receptor was taken from a female donor with multiple sclerosis, enrolled in a pregnancy study. The sample was CD4+ T cells from peripheral blood mononuclear cells, taken in the second trimester of pregnancy. This chain connects TRBV11-3 to TRBJ2-1; maybe TRBD2 (6 bases). As DNA, the CDR3 is TGTGCCAGCAGCTTAGTTCTAGGAGGGCCTAACGAGCAGTTCTTC. Translated, it gives CASSLVLGGPNEQFF. Filled out from reference TRBV11-3 and TRBJ2-1, the complete variable domain reads EAGVVQSPRYKIIEKKQPVAFWCNPISGHNTLYWYLQNLGQGPELLIRYENEEAVDDSQLPKDRFSAERLKGVDSTLKIQPAELGDSAVYLCASSLVLGGPNEQFFGPGTRLTVL.